These 3 T cell receptor beta chains share one sample of origin, sequenced in a study of cytomegalovirus exposure and HLA in healthy donors. It was with 60 Vbeta and 13 Jbeta primers that the PCR ran. Libraries were prepared by immunoSEQ multiplex PCR; TCRdb keeps only in-frame clonotypes and omits some of them. This table holds fewer than 200,000 clones, 60% to 80% found once. Sequencing was done on a sample of PBMCs. The receptor set was obtained from a woman aged 40 to 50 in good health and CMV-seropositive.

This clone was seen a few times. The chain carries TRBV7-2 and TRBJ2-7, with D possibly TRBD2 on 5 matching bases. The ends were cut back, 0 bases at V and 4 bases at J, with 10 bases in the middle. This CDR3 comprises 14 residues. Germline V CDR1 and CDR2: SGHTA, FQGNSA. The CDR3 DNA sequence: TGTGCCAGCAGCTTAGCACAGTCGGGGTACGAGCAGTACTTC. This sequence encodes CASSLAQSGYEQYF.

The chain couples TRBV7-2 to TRBJ1-1; TRBD1 matches at 9 bases. Unmatched junction bases numbered 3, after V lost 6 bases and J lost 1 base. Germline CDR1 SGHTA, CDR2 FQGNSA. This CDR3 comprises 14 residues. In nucleotides, the CDR3 is TGTGCCAGCAGACTGGGACAGGGGAACACTGAAGCTTTCTTT. It specifies CASRLGQGNTEAFF.

In its sample, this clone was seen once. This rearrangement joins TRBV9 to TRBJ2-7, with TRBD1 matching 9 bases. The CDR3 is made up of 14 amino acids. Trimming cost V 0 bases and J 4 bases; bases outside gene matches: 2. In germline, CDR1 is SGDLS, CDR2 YYNGEE. The CDR3: CASSVGDRVYEQYF. The CDR3 DNA reads as TGTGCCAGCAGCGTAGGGGACAGGGTATACGAGCAGTACTTC.